This T cell receptor (beta chain) was retrieved from a study of blood T cell repertoires in COVID-19. Study information: Spain, Italy and the United States supplied samples that represented acute and convalescent COVID-19. The analysed material was cDNA or gDNA that came from T cells, B-cell-depleted T cells, or PBMCs.

The germline V gene has CDR1 SGHTA and CDR2 FQGNSA. With 6 bases clipped from V and 0 bases from J, the junction kept 8 bases outside the gene matches. The CDR3 spans 15 residues. As processed by the authors: Reference gene primer amplification yielded estimated nucleated cell counts. Assay: immunoSEQ multiplex PCR; the TCRdb copy retains only in-frame clones and omits some. The DNA gave D and trimming, while V, J and clone size come from that table. The sample shows 35,000 to 40,000 clones, over 75% of them seen only once. This chain joins TRBV7-2 and TRBJ2-7; 7 bases map to TRBD1. The sample taken for sequencing was peripheral blood. This TCR came from a man in his 70s with active COVID-19. The CDR3 bases are TGTGCCAGCAGAATCCGGGACAGCAGCTCCTACGAGCAGTACTTC. This codes for CASRIRDSSSYEQYF.